The present T cell receptor (beta chain) was sequenced within a study of shared clonotypes between healthy human individuals. Study-level findings and limits: Only blood was sampled, and tissue TCR repertoires likely differ from blood ones.

In the case of this clone: The antigen remains undetermined.

Using ten immunoSEQ deep assay plates, investigators sequenced unsorted PBMC DNA. The assay was immunoSEQ multiplex PCR, and TCRdb's table has in-frame clones only and misses some. Here the sample spans roughly 500,000 clones, roughly 80% being singletons. Unsorted material relied on some 90 million PBMCs as the source of genomic DNA. Sequenced: PBMCs. The sequence derives from a middle-aged woman in good health. Some clones in this sample may be carry-over from other donors' samples.

The CDR3 loop is CASSPLGGVGNTIYF. The CDR3 region has the DNA TGTGCCAGCAGCCCGCTTGGGGGGGTTGGAAACACCATATATTTT. The J gene is TRBJ1-3, the V gene TRBV11-2; a weak D match, TRBD1 (5 bases). Germline lookup yields CDR1 SGHAT and CDR2 FQNNGV. V lost 5 bases to trimming and J lost 3 bases, with 14 bases between them. The CDR3 length is 15 residues.